Following are 20 T cell receptor beta chains from one sample sequenced in a study of blood T cell repertoires in COVID-19. The method was immunoSEQ multiplex PCR; TCRdb's version includes in-frame clones alone and lacks a portion of them. The table shows approximately 180,000 clones, with more than 70% occurring only once. What was sequenced was peripheral blood. These receptors originate from a man aged 40-55 years with active or convalescent COVID-19.

This chain uses TRBV4-3 with TRBJ1-1, with 9 positions matching TRBD1. The length of the CDR3 is 16 residues. V was clipped by 4 bases and J by 0 bases; unmatched bases: 6. CDR1 and CDR2 (germline): LGHNA, YSLEER. CDR3 protein: CASSRTGDYMNTEAFF. The CDR3 DNA reads as TGCGCCAGCAGCCGGACAGGGGACTACATGAACACTGAAGCTTTCTTT.

The V call is TRBV19, the J call TRBJ1-5, with D uncertain. CDR1 LNHDA and CDR2 SQIVND come from the germline V gene (reference sequence). The ends were cut back, 5 bases at V and 3 bases at J, with 11 bases in the middle. CDR3 length: 14 amino acids. The chain's CDR3 is CASSPHRVNQPQHF. CDR3 in DNA: TGTGCCAGTAGTCCCCACCGCGTCAATCAGCCCCAGCATTTT.

This clone was counted a single time. The V and J genes are TRBV12-3 or TRBV12-4 and TRBJ2-3; TRBD2 is a possible D gene (5 bases). Trimming stripped 6 bases from V and 2 bases from J, with 9 bases between. The CDR3 extends over 13 amino acids. The CDR3, as DNA: TGTGCCAGCAGGGGGAGTAACACAGATACGCAGTATTTT. It yields the protein CASRGSNTDTQYF.

A single count supports this clone. The J gene is TRBJ1-4, the V gene TRBV28, with D tentatively TRBD1 (5 bases). Trimming shortened V by 6 bases and J by 11 bases, and 13 bases separated the two germline ends. Germline V gene data show CDR1 as MDHEN and CDR2 as SYDVKM. This CDR3 contains 12 residues. Written as DNA, the CDR3 is TGTGCCAGCAGGCTCCAGGAGGGGAAACTGTTTTTT. Translated, it gives CASRLQEGKLFF.

The table lists this clone with a count of one. The chain joins TRBV3-1 (or the pseudogene TRBV3-2) to TRBJ2-7; D remains unclear. Trimming left V 4 bases short and J 0 bases short, with 7 bases between. This CDR3 comprises 13 residues. Germline V gene data show CDR1 as LGHDT and CDR2 as YNNKEL (reference sequence). This CDR3 reads CASSLTDSYEQYF. The CDR3 DNA is TGTGCCAGCAGCCTCACAGACTCCTACGAGCAGTACTTC.

The chain is built from TRBV4-1 and TRBJ1-2; D might be TRBD1 (5 bases). Germline lookup yields CDR1 MGHRA and CDR2 YSYEKL. V was trimmed by 4 bases and J by 2 bases, leaving 11 bases between them. This CDR3 spans 14 amino acids. CDR3 amino acids: CASSPLGANYGYTF. As DNA, the CDR3 is TGCGCCAGCAGCCCCCTAGGGGCCAACTATGGCTACACCTTC.

The V and J genes are TRBV6-5 and TRBJ1-2, with D perhaps TRBD1 (6 bases). The CDR3 spans 15 residues. Germline lookup yields CDR1 MNHEY and CDR2 SVGAGI. V was cut by 7 bases and J by 0 bases, with 15 bases left in between. DNA for the CDR3: TGTGCCAGCATTCCGGGACACTCAGCTAACTATGGCTACACCTTC. This codes for CASIPGHSANYGYTF.

This chain links TRBV11-2 with TRBJ1-3; 12 bases agree with TRBD1. This CDR3 region has 16 residues. V gave up 5 bases and J gave up 3 bases; unmatched junction bases: 5. Germline V gives CDR1 SGHAT, CDR2 FQNNGV. CDR3 residues: CASSPGQGAFGNTIYF. The CDR3 region has the DNA TGTGCCAGCAGCCCGGGACAGGGGGCTTTTGGAAACACCATATATTTT.

The chain employs TRBV27 and TRBJ1-5, with 7 positions matching TRBD1. This CDR3 region has 16 residues. V dropped 5 bases and J dropped 6; count of bases not matched to a gene: 13. The germline V gene has CDR1 MNHEY and CDR2 SMNVEV (reference sequence). CDR3 sequence (DNA): TGTGCCAGCAGTCCGAAAGGGGGCGCCGGGGGTCAGCCCCAGCATTTT. It specifies CASSPKGGAGGQPQHF.

This clone came up a few times. The chain links TRBV2 to TRBJ2-2; tentatively, D is TRBD1 (5 bases). The germline V and J ends were trimmed by 1 base and 5 bases, with 8 bases remaining between them. From germline, CDR1 is SNHLY and CDR2 FYNNEI. CDR3 length: 14 amino acids. CDR3: CASSEDRWTGELFF. As DNA, the CDR3 is TGTGCCAGCAGTGAAGACAGGTGGACCGGGGAGCTGTTTTTT.

V gene TRBV19 combines with J gene TRBJ1-2; D is possibly TRBD1 (6 bases). Germline-derived CDR1 and CDR2 are LNHDA and SQIVND (reference sequence). The V gene lost 7 bases and the J gene lost 6 bases, with 18 bases spanning the gap. The CDR3 contains 14 residues. CDR3 amino acids: CASTLTGQANGYTF. CDR3 nucleotides: TGTGCCAGTACCCTGACAGGTCAGGCAAATGGCTACACCTTC.

The V gene is TRBV6-5, the J gene TRBJ1-5; tentatively, D is TRBD1 (6 bases). Germline loops: CDR1 MNHEY, CDR2 SVGAGI. CDR3 length equals 15 residues. Deletions cut 0 bases from V and 5 bases from J, with 11 bases between. In DNA, the CDR3 is TGTGCCAGCAGTTACTCGACGGGGGGCGATCAGCCCCAGCATTTT. This codes for CASSYSTGGDQPQHF.

The rearrangement links TRBV2 to TRBJ1-3; D is unresolved. The CDR3 covers 15 residues. Germline assignment: CDR1 SNHLY and CDR2 FYNNEI. V was trimmed by 2 bases and J by 2 bases, leaving 10 bases between them. CDR3 nucleotide sequence: TGTGCCAGCAGTGAACCGAGGGAGGCTGGAAACACCATATATTTT. Translation: CASSEPREAGNTIYF.

The chain uses TRBV14 and TRBJ1-3; no definite D call. Germline CDR1 is SGHDN and CDR2 is FVKESK. This CDR3 spans 15 amino acids. The V end was cut by 0 bases, the J end by 1 base, with 7 bases between. CDR3 bases: TGTGCCAGCAGCCAAGATGGCGGGTCTGGAAACACCATATATTTT. Translation gives CASSQDGGSGNTIYF. The variable domain in full, completed from reference TRBV14 and TRBJ1-3, reads EAGVTQFPSHSVIEKGQTVTLRCDPISGHDNLYWYRRVMGKEIKFLLHFVKESKQDESGMPNNRFLAERTGGTYSTLKVQPAELEDSGVYFCASSQDGGSGNTIYFGEGSWLTVV.

This clone was seen a single time. CDR3 in amino acids: CASSRNTEAFF. In nucleotides, the CDR3 is TGTGCCAGCAGCCGGAACACTGAAGCTTTCTTT. The chain employs TRBV6-5 and TRBJ1-1; D gene unclear. The germline CDR1 and CDR2 sequences are MNHEY and SVGAGI. With 6 bases removed from V and 1 base from J, the gap between germline ends came to 3 bases. This CDR3 is 11 amino acids long.

The chain recombines TRBV28 with TRBJ1-4, with TRBD1 matching 11 bases. The ends lost 8 bases at V and 6 bases at J; junction bases unmatched: 5. This CDR3 has 14 residues. Germline assignment: CDR1 MDHEN and CDR2 SYDVKM. This CDR3 reads CASGGTGGYEKLFF. The CDR3 region has the DNA TGTGCCAGCGGGGGGACAGGGGGGTATGAAAAACTGTTTTTT.

A word on this clone: At one boundary the junction diverges from the germline segment, which might be a read error. This sample also contains other DNA sequences that code for the same CDR3. CDR3: CASRGGAEAFF. The CDR3 bases are TGTGCCAGCAGAGGGGGAGCTGAGGCTTTCTTT. This chain uses TRBV25-1 with TRBJ1-1; a possible D gene is TRBD1 (6 bases). Germline values: CDR1 MGHDK, CDR2 SYGVNS. CDR3 length equals 11 residues.

The rearrangement joins TRBV9 to TRBJ1-6; the D is unclear. Trimming stripped 4 bases from V and 0 bases from J, with 5 bases between. The CDR3 runs 14 residues. Germline V gene data show CDR1 as SGDLS and CDR2 as YYNGEE. CDR3 bases: TGTGCCAGCAGCCCCAGCTCCTATAATTCACCCCTCCACTTT. Translation gives CASSPSSYNSPLHF.

The rearrangement joins TRBV5-1 to TRBJ1-1; 8 nucleotides align to TRBD1. V was clipped by 0 bases and J by 0 bases; unmatched bases: 16. The CDR3 has 20 residues. From germline, CDR1 is SGHRS and CDR2 YFSETQ. CDR3 protein: CASSLVPGGAISHMNTEAFF. In nucleotides, the CDR3 is TGCGCCAGCAGCTTGGTACCAGGGGGCGCGATTTCCCACATGAACACTGAAGCTTTCTTT.

The chain uses TRBV6-5 and TRBJ1-3; 9 bases agree with TRBD1. The CDR3 consists of 14 residues. Germline-derived CDR1 and CDR2 are MNHEY and SVGAGI. V shed 6 bases, J shed 2 bases, and the junction held 2 bases outside the gene matches. CDR3 residues: CASSRDRAGNTIYF. The CDR3 bases are TGTGCCAGCAGCCGGGACAGGGCTGGAAACACCATATATTTT.